This TCR beta chain was sequenced for a study of blood T cell repertoires in COVID-19. On the study more broadly: There were acute and convalescent COVID-19 samples, and they came from the United States, Italy and Spain. T cells, B-cell-depleted T cells, or PBMCs supplied cDNA or gDNA.

This CDR3 contains 14 residues. Germline values: CDR1 ENHRY, CDR2 SYGVKD. V lost 10 bases to trimming and J lost 8 bases, with 18 bases between them. Which cohort a participant joined came from the clinical history participants gave. Per the study methods: Reference gene primer amplification gave estimated nucleated cell counts. Repertoires were generated with immunoSEQ multiplex PCR, while TCRdb's copy carries only in-frame clones and drops some. V and J calls and clone size follow that table, whereas D and trimming were derived from the DNA. The repertoire includes about 210,000 clones, 70% to 90% of them detected once, and approximately 2.5% sits in the top ten.

Sequencing was carried out using PBMCs or T cells enriched from blood (not recorded which). The sequence was obtained from a middle-aged woman with acute COVID-19. The chain couples TRBV10-3 to TRBJ1-6; perhaps TRBD1 as D (5 bases). The CDR3 DNA is TGTGCCACCCTACGTGGAGGAGGGGATTCACCCCTCCACTTT. Translating gives CATLRGGGDSPLHF.